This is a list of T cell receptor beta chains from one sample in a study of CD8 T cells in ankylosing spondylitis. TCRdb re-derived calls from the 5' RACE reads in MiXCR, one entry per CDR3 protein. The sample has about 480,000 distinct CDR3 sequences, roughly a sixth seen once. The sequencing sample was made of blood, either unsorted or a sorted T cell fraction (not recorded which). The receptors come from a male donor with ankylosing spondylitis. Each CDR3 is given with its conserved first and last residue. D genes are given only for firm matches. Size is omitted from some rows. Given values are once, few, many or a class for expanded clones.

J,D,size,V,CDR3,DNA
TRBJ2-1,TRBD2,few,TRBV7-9,CASSQTLIAGGPGEQFF,TGTGCCAGCAGCCAAACCCTTATAGCGGGAGGGCCGGGTGAGCAGTTCTTC
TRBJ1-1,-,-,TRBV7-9,CASTAPQGGTEAFF,TGTGCCAGTACCGCCCCGCAGGGAGGCACTGAAGCTTTCTTT
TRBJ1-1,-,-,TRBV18,CASSPPFPDTEAFF,TGTGCCAGCTCACCACCGTTTCCGGACACTGAAGCTTTCTTT
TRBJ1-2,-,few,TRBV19,CASRTWGPNYGYTF,TGTGCCAGTAGGACTTGGGGCCCGAACTATGGCTACACCTTC
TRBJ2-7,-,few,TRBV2,CASSEVVTVSYEQYF,TGTGCCAGCAGTGAGGTGGTAACAGTCTCCTACGAGCAGTACTTC
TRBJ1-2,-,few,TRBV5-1,CASSKRGDDPGYTF,TGCGCCAGCAGCAAAAGAGGGGACGACCCGGGCTACACCTTC
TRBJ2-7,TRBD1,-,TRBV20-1,CSLSRDRAGEQYF,TGCAGCCTATCCCGGGACAGGGCCGGCGAGCAGTACTTC
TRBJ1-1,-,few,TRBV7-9,CASSPGVRNTEAFF,TGTGCCAGCAGCCCGGGAGTCAGGAACACTGAAGCTTTCTTT
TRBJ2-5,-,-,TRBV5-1,CASSLWGAGETQYF,TGCGCCAGCAGCTTGTGGGGGGCCGGGGAGACCCAGTACTTC
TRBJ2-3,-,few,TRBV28,CASKMNTDTQYF,TGTGCCAGCAAGATGAACACAGATACGCAGTATTTT
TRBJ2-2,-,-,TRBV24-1,CATSGGDKNTGELFF,TGTGCCACCAGTGGCGGGGACAAGAACACCGGGGAGCTGTTTTTT
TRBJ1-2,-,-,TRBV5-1,CASSSDINYGYTF,TGCGCCAGCAGCTCAGACATTAACTATGGCTACACCTTC
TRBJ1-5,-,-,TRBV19,CASRQDNSNQPQHF,TGTGCCAGTCGACAGGACAATAGCAATCAGCCCCAGCATTTT
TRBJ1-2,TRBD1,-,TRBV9,CASSVDRGNYGYTF,TGTGCCAGCAGCGTAGACAGGGGTAACTATGGCTACACCTTC
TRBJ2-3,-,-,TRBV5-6,CASSSWGALPGDTQYF,TGTGCCAGCAGTTCGTGGGGGGCATTACCCGGTGATACGCAGTATTTT
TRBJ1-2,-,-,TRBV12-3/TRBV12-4,CASSSGLHGYTF,TGTGCCAGCAGTTCCGGTCTTCATGGCTACACCTTC
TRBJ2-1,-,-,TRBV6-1,CASSEGIGSYNEQFF,TGTGCCAGCAGTGAAGGTATTGGCTCCTACAATGAGCAGTTCTTC
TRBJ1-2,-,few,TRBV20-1,CSASLYGYTF,TGCAGTGCAAGCCTCTATGGCTACACCTTC
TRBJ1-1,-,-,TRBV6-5,CASSYSRLGVTEAFF,TGTGCCAGCAGTTACTCGAGGTTGGGGGTAACTGAAGCTTTCTTT
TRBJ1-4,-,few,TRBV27,CASSLGAGVKNEKLFF,TGTGCCAGCAGTTTAGGTGCTGGGGTGAAGAATGAAAAACTGTTTTTT
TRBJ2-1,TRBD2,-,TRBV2,CASSTPRGGAIYNEQFF,TGTGCCAGCAGTACTCCACGGGGGGGGGCAATTTACAATGAGCAGTTCTTC
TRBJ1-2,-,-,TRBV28,CASERTGYGYTF,TGTGCCAGCGAGAGGACGGGATATGGCTACACCTTC
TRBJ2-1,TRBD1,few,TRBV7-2,CASSLRRRGRVGNEQFF,TGTGCCAGCAGCTTAAGGCGCAGGGGGCGGGTCGGCAATGAGCAGTTCTTC
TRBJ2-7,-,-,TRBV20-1,CSAVQSSYEQYF,TGCAGTGCTGTACAGAGCTCCTACGAGCAGTACTTC
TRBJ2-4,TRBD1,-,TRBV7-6,CASSLIWWGQGAENIQYF,TGTGCCAGCAGCTTAATTTGGTGGGGACAGGGGGCAGAAAACATTCAGTACTTC
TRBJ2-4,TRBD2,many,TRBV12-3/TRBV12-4,CASSTSGRAVNIQYF,TGTGCCAGCAGTACTAGCGGGAGGGCCGTAAACATTCAGTACTTC
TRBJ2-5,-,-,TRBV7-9,CASSLGKPQETQYF,TGTGCCAGCAGCTTGGGCAAACCCCAAGAGACCCAGTACTTC
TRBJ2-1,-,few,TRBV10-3,CAIRGSPWDSSSSYNEQFF,TGTGCCATCAGGGGTAGTCCCTGGGACTCTAGCTCCTCCTACAATGAGCAGTTCTTC
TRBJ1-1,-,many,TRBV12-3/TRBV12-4,CASSFLGGTEAFF,TGTGCCAGCAGTTTTTTGGGGGGCACTGAAGCTTTCTTT
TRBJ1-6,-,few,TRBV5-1,CASRGGNNSPLHF,TGCGCCAGCAGAGGGGGAAATAATTCACCCCTCCACTTT
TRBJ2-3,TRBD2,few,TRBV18,CASSPAGTIGDTQYF,TGTGCCAGCTCACCTGCCGGGACTATAGGAGATACGCAGTATTTT
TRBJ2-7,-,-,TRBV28,CASKRGQGGEQYF,TGTGCCAGCAAGAGGGGCCAGGGAGGTGAGCAGTACTTC
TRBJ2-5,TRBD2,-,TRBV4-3,CASSARFAGGNQETQYF,TGCGCCAGCAGCGCAAGGTTTGCGGGAGGGAACCAAGAGACCCAGTACTTC
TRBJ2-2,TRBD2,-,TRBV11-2,CASTQVLAANTGELFF,TGTGCCAGCACCCAGGTACTAGCGGCGAACACCGGGGAGCTGTTTTTT
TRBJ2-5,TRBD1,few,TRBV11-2,CASSFPGQGVQETQYF,TGTGCCAGCAGCTTTCCCGGACAGGGGGTTCAAGAGACCCAGTACTTC
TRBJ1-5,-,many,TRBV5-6,CASSLASDLRGQPQHF,TGTGCCAGCAGCTTGGCCTCGGATCTCCGGGGACAGCCCCAGCATTTT